A selection of T cell receptor beta chains follows, all from one sample in a study of blood T cell repertoires in COVID-19. The data were produced by immunoSEQ multiplex PCR, yet TCRdb's version contains in-frame clones alone and is incomplete. This table holds about 190,000 clones, approximately 80% found once. The sample consisted of peripheral blood. The receptors come from a man between 60 and 75 years old with acute or convalescent COVID-19. Each CDR3 is given with its conserved first and last residue. A D gene is named only where the DNA matches it firmly. Clone size is shown for a subset of rows, as once, few, many or a class of expanded clone.

TRBV5-1	TRBJ2-3	-	TRBD2	CASSLGGGGGPDTQYF	TGCGCCAGCAGCTTGGGTGGCGGGGGAGGTCCGGATACGCAGTATTTT
TRBV28	TRBJ2-7	-	TRBD1	CASSSNRGLTYEQYF	TGTGCCAGCAGTTCGAACAGGGGGCTAACCTACGAGCAGTACTTC
TRBV11-2	TRBJ2-7	-	-	CASSLEVSGGKNEQYF	TGTGCCAGCAGCTTAGAGGTTTCAGGGGGGAAAAACGAGCAGTACTTC
TRBV4-2	TRBJ1-3	-	TRBD1	CASSPDRDGNTIYF	TGTGCCAGCAGCCCGGACAGGGATGGAAACACCATATATTTT
TRBV6-1	TRBJ2-7	-	-	CASSEGALGAYEQYF	TGTGCCAGCAGTGAAGGGGCACTAGGAGCTTACGAGCAGTACTTC
TRBV19	TRBJ2-1	-	-	CASSETVTYNEQFF	TGTGCCAGTAGCGAGACAGTTACCTACAATGAGCAGTTCTTC
TRBV6-2/TRBV6-3	TRBJ1-5	few	-	CASSDGGPNQPQHF	TGTGCCAGCAGCGATGGGGGCCCCAATCAGCCCCAGCATTTT
TRBV6-5	TRBJ1-1	few	TRBD1	CASREGQMNTEAFF	TGTGCCAGCAGGGAGGGACAGATGAACACTGAAGCTTTCTTT
TRBV19	TRBJ1-2	-	-	CASRQTNYGYTF	TGTGCCAGTAGACAAACTAACTATGGCTACACCTTC
TRBV5-4	TRBJ2-1	-	-	CASSLGGVAAGEQFF	TGTGCCAGCAGCTTGGGTGGCGTGGCGGCGGGTGAGCAGTTCTTC
TRBV7-3	TRBJ2-1	-	-	CASSLGLLNEQFF	TGTGCCAGCAGCTTAGGACTGCTCAATGAGCAGTTCTTC
TRBV2	TRBJ1-4	-	TRBD1	CASRGQATNEKLFF	TGTGCCAGCAGGGGACAGGCAACTAATGAAAAACTGTTTTTT
TRBV3-1/TRBV3-2	TRBJ2-6	-	TRBD1	CASSQGTGGAGANVLTF	TGTGCCAGCAGCCAAGGGACAGGGGGCGCTGGGGCCAACGTCCTGACTTTC
TRBV19	TRBJ1-1	-	-	CASSIVAVNTEAFF	TGTGCCAGTAGTATAGTGGCGGTGAACACTGAAGCTTTCTTT
TRBV5-1	TRBJ2-7	-	-	CASSPSYEQYF	TGCGCCAGCAGCCCTTCCTACGAGCAGTACTTC
TRBV19	TRBJ1-2	-	-	CASSIVTPADGYTF	TGTGCCAGTAGTATAGTAACCCCAGCGGATGGCTACACCTTC
TRBV4-3	TRBJ2-3	few	TRBD2	CASSQGLAGGSTDTQYF	TGCGCCAGCAGCCAGGGGCTAGCGGGGGGCTCTACAGATACGCAGTATTTT
TRBV13	TRBJ1-5	-	TRBD1	CASSQGARGNQPQHF	TGTGCCAGCAGCCAGGGGGCCAGGGGGAATCAGCCCCAGCATTTT
TRBV28	TRBJ2-1	-	TRBD2	CASSWAGTSGSFEQFF	TGTGCCAGCAGTTGGGCCGGGACTAGCGGGTCGTTTGAGCAGTTCTTC
TRBV28	TRBJ2-1	few	TRBD2	CASSSPGLAIPNEQFF	TGTGCCAGCAGTTCCCCGGGACTAGCAATTCCCAATGAGCAGTTCTTC
TRBV30	TRBJ1-2	-	TRBD1	CAWSTPGQGHGYTF	TGTGCCTGGAGTACCCCGGGACAGGGCCATGGCTACACCTTC
TRBV30	TRBJ1-4	few	-	CAWRKGTGQGEKLFF	TGTGCCTGGAGAAAAGGTACAGGGCAAGGTGAAAAACTGTTTTTT
TRBV27	TRBJ2-7	-	-	CASGISGTRGYEQYF	TGTGCCAGCGGTATCTCCGGGACTCGGGGCTACGAGCAGTACTTC
TRBV6-1	TRBJ1-1	-	-	CASSEERTHMNTEAFF	TGTGCCAGCAGTGAAGAAAGGACACACATGAACACTGAAGCTTTCTTT
TRBV6-5	TRBJ1-6	-	TRBD1	CASPTTGTANSPLHF	TGTGCCAGCCCGACGACCGGGACAGCCAATTCACCCCTCCACTTT
TRBV9	TRBJ2-1	-	TRBD1	CASRSRDRDHEQFF	TGTGCCAGCAGGAGCCGGGACAGGGACCATGAGCAGTTCTTC
TRBV9	TRBJ2-3	-	TRBD1	CASTRDREDTQYF	TGTGCCAGCACCCGGGACAGGGAAGATACGCAGTATTTT
TRBV24-1	TRBJ2-6	-	TRBD2	CATSDSQGTSSGANVLTF	TGTGCCACCAGTGATTCCCAGGGGACTAGCTCTGGGGCCAACGTCCTGACTTTC
TRBV5-4	TRBJ2-5	-	-	CASSLASRQETQYF	TGTGCCAGCAGCTTGGCTAGCAGGCAAGAGACCCAGTACTTC
TRBV6-2/TRBV6-3	TRBJ2-7	-	-	CASSYSRDEQYF	TGTGCCAGCAGTTACTCGAGGGACGAGCAGTACTTC
TRBV5-1	TRBJ2-7	-	TRBD2	CASSLTSGYEQYF	TGCGCCAGCAGCTTGACTAGCGGCTACGAGCAGTACTTC
TRBV4-1	TRBJ1-3	-	-	CASSQEGGGNTIYF	TGCGCCAGCAGCCAAGAAGGAGGTGGAAACACCATATATTTT
TRBV6-5	TRBJ1-2	-	-	CASRTGQANYGYTF	TGTGCCAGCAGAACCGGTCAAGCTAACTATGGCTACACCTTC
TRBV1	TRBJ2-6	-	-	CTSRSRANVLTF	TGCACCAGCAGGAGTCGGGCCAACGTCCTGACTTTC
TRBV27	TRBJ1-6	-	TRBD1	CASTAAGGSYNSPLHF	TGTGCCAGCACCGCGGCAGGGGGCTCCTATAATTCACCCCTCCACTTT
TRBV5-1	TRBJ1-2	-	TRBD1	CASSLEGQGHGYTF	TGCGCCAGCAGCTTGGAGGGACAGGGCCATGGCTACACCTTC
TRBV27	TRBJ2-7	-	TRBD2	CASQGLAGGATYEQYF	TGTGCCAGTCAAGGACTAGCGGGAGGCGCAACCTACGAGCAGTACTTC
TRBV29-1	TRBJ1-1	-	-	CSVDRGTTEAFF	TGCAGCGTTGACCGGGGAACCACTGAAGCTTTCTTT
TRBV2	TRBJ1-2	-	TRBD1	CASTWTGRDREGYTF	TGTGCCAGCACTTGGACCGGTAGGGACAGGGAGGGCTACACCTTC
TRBV10-2	TRBJ2-2	-	-	CASSDSVWGAGELFF	TGCGCCAGCAGTGATTCGGTATGGGGGGCCGGGGAGCTGTTTTTT
TRBV27	TRBJ2-1	-	-	CASSGYNEQFF	TGTGCCAGCAGCGGGTACAATGAGCAGTTCTTC
TRBV18	TRBJ2-1	-	TRBD2	CASSQGLAGGPSSNEQFF	TGTGCCAGCTCACAAGGACTAGCGGGAGGGCCCTCCTCCAATGAGCAGTTCTTC
TRBV6-1	TRBJ1-4	-	-	CASSPLERTNEKLFF	TGTGCCAGCAGTCCTTTAGAGAGAACTAATGAAAAACTGTTTTTT
TRBV29-1	TRBJ1-4	-	-	CSVRLADSQNEKLFF	TGCAGCGTCCGACTAGCGGACAGCCAAAATGAAAAACTGTTTTTT
TRBV13	TRBJ2-1	-	TRBD2	CASSILAGRRNEQFF	TGTGCCAGCAGCATACTAGCGGGGAGGAGGAATGAGCAGTTCTTC
TRBV7-2	TRBJ1-4	few	-	CASSLVSGVPNEKLFF	TGTGCCAGCAGCTTAGTTTCGGGGGTACCAAATGAAAAACTGTTTTTT
TRBV9	TRBJ2-1	-	TRBD2	CASSGGGSSYNEQFF	TGTGCCAGCAGCGGGGGCGGGAGCTCCTACAATGAGCAGTTCTTC
TRBV11-2	TRBJ2-7	few	TRBD2	CASSPGGLGPYEQYF	TGTGCCAGCAGCCCGGGGGGACTAGGTCCCTACGAGCAGTACTTC
TRBV7-2	TRBJ2-5	-	-	CASSLVLAARETQYF	TGTGCCAGCAGCTTAGTCCTAGCCGCCCGAGAGACCCAGTACTTC
TRBV5-1	TRBJ2-2	-	TRBD2	CASRLRGGTGELFF	TGCGCCAGCAGGCTGCGGGGGGGCACCGGGGAGCTGTTTTTT
TRBV4-2	TRBJ2-7	-	TRBD2	CASSQDFGTTFYEQYF	TGTGCCAGCAGCCAAGACTTTGGGACTACTTTTTACGAGCAGTACTTC
TRBV29-1	TRBJ2-7	once	-	CSVEKKARAGSYEQYF	TGCAGCGTTGAAAAAAAGGCCAGGGCTGGATCCTACGAGCAGTACTTC
TRBV4-1	TRBJ2-3	-	TRBD2	CASSQALAGGPTDTQYF	TGCGCCAGCAGCCAAGCGCTAGCGGGAGGGCCGACAGATACGCAGTATTTT